A single sample is the source of the 9 T cell receptor beta chains below, sequenced in a study of blood T cell repertoires in COVID-19. Sequenced by immunoSEQ multiplex PCR; TCRdb stores in-frame clones only, minus some. This repertoire shows some 49,000 clones, under 95% found once; its top ten account for around 20%. Material for sequencing was peripheral blood. The receptors were sampled from a man aged 65 to 85 with active COVID-19.

The V and J genes are TRBV29-1 and TRBJ1-2; the match to TRBD1 covers 11 bases. Trimming removed 4 bases from V and 8 bases from J; junction bases left unmatched: 9. Germline CDR1 reads SQVTM; CDR2 reads ANQGSEA. The CDR3 loop spans 14 amino acids. The CDR3 spells CSVALDRGPEGYTF. The CDR3 DNA follows: TGCAGCGTTGCTTTGGACAGGGGGCCCGAAGGCTACACCTTC.

V gene TRBV5-5 combines with J gene TRBJ2-1; the D is unclear. CDR3 size: 15 residues. The germline CDR1 and CDR2 sequences are SGHKS and YYEKEE (reference sequence). Trimming shortened V by 0 bases and J by 0 bases, and 7 bases separated the two germline ends. CDR3 nucleotides: TGTGCCAGCAGCTTGGGTTTCGGCTCCTACAATGAGCAGTTCTTC. This codes for CASSLGFGSYNEQFF.

The chain carries TRBV10-3 and TRBJ2-5, with 7 bases aligning to TRBD1. CDR3 length: 15 residues. The germline CDR1 and CDR2 sequences are ENHRY and SYGVKD. The V segment lost 2 bases and the J segment 1 base; nucleotides outside the gene matches: 4. The CDR3: CAISEGTVPQETQYF. In DNA form, the CDR3 reads TGTGCCATCAGTGAGGGGACAGTACCCCAAGAGACCCAGTACTTC.

The chain uses TRBV7-2 and TRBJ1-4; D is ambiguous. Trimming pared 1 base from V and 0 bases from J, leaving 6 bases between. The CDR3 spans 15 residues. Germline-derived CDR1 and CDR2 are SGHTA and FQGNSA. The CDR3 region is CASSLVRATNEKLFF. For the CDR3, the DNA is TGTGCCAGCAGCTTAGTGAGGGCAACTAATGAAAAACTGTTTTTT.

In this sample, this clone turned up once. This chain joins TRBV30 and TRBJ2-7, with D uncertain. The CDR3 covers 12 residues. Germline V lookup: CDR1 GTSNPN, CDR2 SVGIG (reference sequence). Trimming removed 0 bases at V and 3 bases at J, with 6 bases between. DNA for the CDR3: TGTGCCTGGAGTGTACAGTACTACGAGCAGTACTTC. This sequence encodes CAWSVQYYEQYF. Full variable domain (rest looked up from reference TRBV30 and TRBJ2-7): SQTIHQWPATLVQPVGSPLSLECTVEGTSNPNLYWYRQAAGRGLQLLFYSVGIGQISSEVPQNLSASRPQDRQFILSSKKLLLSDSGFYLCAWSVQYYEQYFGPGTRLTVT.

The chain couples TRBV4-2 to TRBJ2-1, with 8 positions matching TRBD2. The V gene end was trimmed by 4 bases and the J gene end by 5 bases; junction bases not matched to a gene: 10. CDR3 length: 16 residues. Germline-derived CDR1 and CDR2 are LGHNA and YNFKEQ. The CDR3 DNA reads as TGTGCCAGCAGCCGATCCCAGCGGGAGATTGACAATGAGCAGTTCTTC. Protein product: CASSRSQREIDNEQFF.

The rearrangement joins TRBV5-1 to TRBJ2-2, with 9 bases fitting TRBD2. With V trimmed by 2 bases and J by 2 bases, 4 bases remained unmatched. Germline V gene data show CDR1 as SGHRS and CDR2 as YFSETQ. The CDR3 is 16 amino acids. CDR3 sequence (DNA): TGCGCCAGCAGCTTTCTAGCGGGAATCAACACCGGGGAGCTGTTTTTT. This sequence encodes CASSFLAGINTGELFF.

The J gene is TRBJ2-7, the V gene TRBV23-1; possibly TRBD1 for D (5 bases). TRBV23-1 carries the ORF label, with uncertain function. CDR3 length: 16 amino acids. V lost 6 bases and J lost 0, with 18 bases in between. CDR3 region: CASRVLWGSLSYEQYF. CDR3 DNA sequence: TGCGCCAGCAGGGTACTATGGGGCAGCCTCTCCTACGAGCAGTACTTC.

The V call is TRBV10-3, the J call TRBJ1-5; 9 bases are shared with TRBD1. From germline, CDR1 is ENHRY and CDR2 SYGVKD. The CDR3 has 17 residues. V lost 3 bases, J lost 11 bases, and 17 bases stayed unmatched. CDR3 nucleotides: TGTGCCATCAGTGATAGTTTCAGGACAGGGGCCTCCAGGGCCCAGCATTTT. This encodes CAISDSFRTGASRAQHF.